These 4 T cell receptor beta chains came from one sample sequenced in a study of blood T cells in healthy people across ages. A second PCR, run for roughly 7 to 12 cycles, used a sample-barcoded 5' primer plus a J-beta primer mix. MiXCR was run by TCRdb on the 5' RACE reads, yielding one entry per CDR3 protein. The sample contains over 750,000 distinct CDR3 sequences, roughly 25% of which appear only once. Another study also made use of these data, one on T cells of mothers and their children.

The sample was blood. The receptors come from a boy aged 5-17 years in good health.

This clonotype was observed a handful of times. The chain joins TRBV11-2 to TRBJ2-1; perhaps D is TRBD1 or TRBD2 (6 bases each). Trimming left V 2 bases short and J 8 bases short, with 22 bases between. This CDR3 has 17 residues. The V gene's germline CDR1 is SGHAT and CDR2 FQNNGV. The CDR3 coding sequence is TGTGCCAGCAGCTTATGGGGGCGCGGGGACCCAAGCGATGAGCAGTTCTTC. Translation gives CASSLWGRGDPSDEQFF. Filled out from reference TRBV11-2 and TRBJ2-1, the complete variable domain reads EAGVAQSPRYKIIEKRQSVAFWCNPISGHATLYWYQQILGQGPKLLIQFQNNGVVDDSQLPKDRFSAERLKGVDSTLKIQPAKLEDSAVYLCASSLWGRGDPSDEQFFGPGTRLTVL.

This clonotype showed up just a few times. This rearrangement joins TRBV29-1 to TRBJ1-1, with a weak D call TRBD1 (6 bases). The CDR3 loop spans 13 amino acids. The V gene's germline CDR1 is SQVTM and CDR2 ANQGSEA. V lost 8 bases and J lost 1, with 14 bases in between. As DNA, the CDR3 is TGCAGCTCTCGGCAGGGGAGGAACACTGAAGCTTTCTTT. Its translation is CSSRQGRNTEAFF.

V usage is TRBV7-2 and J usage is TRBJ2-5; D gene unclear. The J call may be in error: the DNA end matches TRBJ2-1 better. The CDR3 contains 14 residues. CDR1 is SGHTA and CDR2 is FQGNSA in the germline V gene. CDR3 nucleotide sequence: TGTGCCAGCCGACCCATAGGGCAGGTCAATGAGCAGTTCTTC. It specifies CASRPIGQVNEQFF.

This clonotype has just a few counts. The rearrangement uses TRBV9 and TRBJ2-5; D not resolved. Trimming removed 3 bases at V and 5 bases at J, with 17 bases between. Germline V gene lookup returns CDR1 SGDLS and CDR2 YYNGEE. This CDR3 is 15 amino acids long. The CDR3 here is CASSAVGLLRETQYF. Written as DNA, the CDR3 is TGTGCCAGCAGCGCCGTTGGGCTACTCAGGGAGACCCAGTACTTC.